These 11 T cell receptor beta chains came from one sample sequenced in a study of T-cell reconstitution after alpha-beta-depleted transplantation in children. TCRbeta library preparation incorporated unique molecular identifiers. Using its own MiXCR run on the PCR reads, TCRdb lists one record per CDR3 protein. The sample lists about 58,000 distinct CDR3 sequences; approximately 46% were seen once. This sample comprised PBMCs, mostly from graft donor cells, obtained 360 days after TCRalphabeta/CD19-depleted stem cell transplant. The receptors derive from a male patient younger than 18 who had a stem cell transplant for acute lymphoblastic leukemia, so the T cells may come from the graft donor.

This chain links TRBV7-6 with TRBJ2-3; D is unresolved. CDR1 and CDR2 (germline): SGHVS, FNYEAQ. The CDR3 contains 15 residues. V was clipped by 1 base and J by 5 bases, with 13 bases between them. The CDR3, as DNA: TGTGCCAGCAGCTTAGGTGGCCGTGCCTTAGATACGCAGTATTTT. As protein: CASSLGGRALDTQYF.

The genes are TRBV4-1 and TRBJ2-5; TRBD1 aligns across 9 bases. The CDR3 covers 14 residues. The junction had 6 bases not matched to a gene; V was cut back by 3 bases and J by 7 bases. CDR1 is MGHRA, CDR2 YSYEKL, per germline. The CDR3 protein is CASSHPGQGRTQYF. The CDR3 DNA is TGCGCCAGCAGCCACCCCGGACAGGGGCGGACCCAGTACTTC.

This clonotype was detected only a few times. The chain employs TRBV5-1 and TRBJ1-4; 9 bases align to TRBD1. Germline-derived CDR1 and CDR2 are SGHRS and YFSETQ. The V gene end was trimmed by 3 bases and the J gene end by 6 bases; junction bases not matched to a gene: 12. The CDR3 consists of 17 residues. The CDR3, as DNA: TGCGCCAGCAGCTCTTCGGGACAGGGAGGAGGTTATGAAAAACTGTTTTTT. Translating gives CASSSSGQGGGYEKLFF.

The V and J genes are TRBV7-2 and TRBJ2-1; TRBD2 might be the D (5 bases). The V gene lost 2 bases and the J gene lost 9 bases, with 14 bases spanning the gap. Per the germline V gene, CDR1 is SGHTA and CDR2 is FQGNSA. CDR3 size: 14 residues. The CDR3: CASSLHGFGGEQFF. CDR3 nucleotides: TGTGCCAGCAGCTTACATGGATTCGGAGGTGAGCAGTTCTTC.

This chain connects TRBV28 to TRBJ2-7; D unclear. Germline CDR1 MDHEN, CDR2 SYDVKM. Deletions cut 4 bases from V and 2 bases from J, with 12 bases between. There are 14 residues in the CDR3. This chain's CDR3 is CASSWRGVTYEQYF. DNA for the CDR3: TGTGCCAGCAGTTGGAGAGGCGTGACCTACGAGCAGTACTTC.

The CDR3 is CASSDNGREGYNEQFF. Here the CDR3 DNA reads TGTGCCAGCAGTGATAACGGGAGGGAGGGCTACAATGAGCAGTTCTTC. V gene TRBV25-1 combines with J gene TRBJ2-1, with 8 bases fitting TRBD2. The trim removed 3 bases at V and 3 bases at J, leaving 7 bases unmatched. Per germline, CDR1 MGHDK and CDR2 SYGVNS. CDR3 size: 16 residues.

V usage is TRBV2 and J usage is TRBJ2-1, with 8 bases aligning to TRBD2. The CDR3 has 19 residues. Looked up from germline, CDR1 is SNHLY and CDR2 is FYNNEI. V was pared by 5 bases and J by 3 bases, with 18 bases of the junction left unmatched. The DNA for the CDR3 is TGTGCCAGCAGTTTCGGTACCGCGCGGTCGGGACTAGGCTACAATGAGCAGTTCTTC. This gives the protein CASSFGTARSGLGYNEQFF.

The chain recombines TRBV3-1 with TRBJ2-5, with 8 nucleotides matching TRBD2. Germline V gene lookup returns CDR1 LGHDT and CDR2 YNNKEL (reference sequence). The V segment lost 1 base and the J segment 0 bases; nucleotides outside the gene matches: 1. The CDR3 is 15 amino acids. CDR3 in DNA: TGTGCCAGCAGCCAAGGAGCGGGAGACCAAGAGACCCAGTACTTC. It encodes CASSQGAGDQETQYF.

CDR3 loop: CSTKGALETQYF. Here the CDR3 DNA reads TGCAGCACCAAGGGGGCTTTAGAGACCCAGTACTTC. The rearrangement joins TRBV29-1 to TRBJ2-5, with 7 bases that match TRBD1. With V trimmed by 8 bases and J by 4 bases, 7 bases remained unmatched. CDR1 is SQVTM, CDR2 ANQGSEA, per germline. The CDR3 is made up of 12 amino acids.

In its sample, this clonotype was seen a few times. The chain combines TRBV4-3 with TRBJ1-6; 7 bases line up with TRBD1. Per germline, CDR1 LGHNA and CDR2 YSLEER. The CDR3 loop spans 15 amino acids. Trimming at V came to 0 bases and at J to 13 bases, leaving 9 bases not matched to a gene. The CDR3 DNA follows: TGCGCCAGCAGCCAAGATCCAGGGGGAAGATCCCCCCTCCACTTT. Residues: CASSQDPGGRSPLHF.

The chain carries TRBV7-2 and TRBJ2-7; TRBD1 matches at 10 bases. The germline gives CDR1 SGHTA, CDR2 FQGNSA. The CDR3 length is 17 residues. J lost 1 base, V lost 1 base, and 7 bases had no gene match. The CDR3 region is CASSLGGTGEVSYEQYF. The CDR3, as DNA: TGTGCCAGCAGCTTAGGTGGGACAGGGGAGGTATCCTACGAGCAGTACTTC.